This is a list of T cell receptor beta chains from one sample in a study of beta chain features in type 1 diabetes. Using immunoSEQ multiplex PCR, the repertoire was profiled, and TCRdb retains in-frame clones only, with some absent. The data hold nearly 250,000 clones, with 11% to 15% observed a single time. Input material: naive CD4+ T cells from blood. Source of these receptors: a woman in her thirties or forties in good health. The CDR3 runs from the conserved cysteine through the conserved F or W. A D gene is named only where the DNA matches it firmly. Size tells how often a clone was seen (once, few, many) or the class of an expanded clone, and some rows leave it out.

TRBD1	TRBV6-5	TRBJ1-6	few	CASSWDRDESPLHF	TGTGCCAGCAGTTGGGACAGGGATGAATCACCCCTCCACTTT
TRBD1	TRBV6-5	TRBJ2-7	-	CASSPGTGISYEQYF	TGTGCCAGCAGTCCCGGGACAGGGATATCCTACGAGCAGTACTTC
TRBD1	TRBV5-4	TRBJ2-1	few	CASSWIQGARDNEQFF	TGTGCCAGCAGCTGGATACAGGGGGCTCGGGATAATGAGCAGTTCTTC
-	TRBV5-1	TRBJ2-5	few	CASSLVSETQYF	TGCGCCAGCAGCTTGGTCTCAGAGACCCAGTACTTC
-	TRBV13	TRBJ1-6	few	CASSQDQATYNSPLHF	TGTGCCAGCAGCCAAGACCAGGCTACCTATAATTCACCCCTCCACTTT
-	TRBV28	TRBJ1-2	few	CASSPGTNYGYTF	TGTGCCAGCAGTCCGGGAACTAACTATGGCTACACCTTC
-	TRBV7-2	TRBJ2-5	few	CASRNPGETQYF	TGTGCCAGCAGGAATCCCGGAGAGACCCAGTACTTC
TRBD1	TRBV12-5	TRBJ1-2	few	CASGPEQGFYGYTF	TGTGCTAGTGGACCTGAACAGGGGTTCTATGGCTACACCTTC
-	TRBV5-6	TRBJ2-5	-	CASSLGNMRRETQYF	TGTGCCAGCAGCTTGGGGAACATGAGGAGGGAGACCCAGTACTTC
TRBD1	TRBV5-1	TRBJ1-2	-	CASSYMDRANYGYTF	TGCGCCAGCAGCTACATGGACAGGGCTAACTATGGCTACACCTTC
-	TRBV19	TRBJ2-1	few	CASTQTPGYNEQFF	TGTGCCAGTACCCAAACTCCGGGGTACAATGAGCAGTTCTTC
TRBD1	TRBV9	TRBJ2-1	few	CASSSRDRHYNEQFF	TGTGCCAGCAGCAGCCGGGACAGGCATTACAATGAGCAGTTCTTC
TRBD2	TRBV5-4	TRBJ2-7	-	CASSVSGGTGPYEQYF	TGTGCCAGCAGCGTTAGCGGGGGCACCGGGCCCTACGAGCAGTACTTC
-	TRBV5-1	TRBJ2-2	few	CASSPAGGGNTGELFF	TGCGCCAGCAGCCCAGCCGGCGGAGGGAACACCGGGGAGCTGTTTTTT
-	TRBV7-2	TRBJ1-1	-	CASSLPVNTEAFF	TGTGCCAGCAGCTTACCAGTCAACACTGAAGCTTTCTTT
-	TRBV5-1	TRBJ1-2	few	CASSYGQRGGYTF	TGCGCCAGCAGCTACGGACAGAGGGGTGGCTACACCTTC
TRBD2	TRBV7-8	TRBJ2-3	-	CASSRLAGGPGDTQYF	TGTGCCAGCAGTAGACTAGCGGGGGGGCCCGGGGATACGCAGTATTTT
-	TRBV28	TRBJ1-4	-	CASAPGGFKEKLFF	TGTGCCAGCGCACCCGGGGGGTTTAAGGAAAAACTGTTTTTT